A selection of T cell receptor beta chains follows, all from one sample in a study of cytomegalovirus exposure and HLA in healthy donors. TCRdb keeps only in-frame clones here, not all; method: immunoSEQ multiplex PCR. The repertoire holds 90,000 to 110,000 clones, with 69% as singletons. The sequenced sample consisted of PBMCs. These receptors originate from a woman in her seventies in good health and CMV-seropositive. Both conserved end residues are part of each CDR3. The D gene is left open where the match is weak. Only some rows state a clone size, as once, few, many or a class for expanded clones.

j_gene: TRBJ1-1
abundance: once
v_gene: TRBV2
d_gene: .
CDR3aa: CASSNIMNTEAFF
CDR3nt: TGTGCCAGCAGTAACATCATGAACACTGAAGCTTTCTTT

j_gene: TRBJ2-7
abundance: .
v_gene: TRBV7-2
d_gene: TRBD2
CDR3aa: CASSYTAGGAYEQYF
CDR3nt: TGTGCCAGCAGCTACACAGCGGGGGGGGCCTACGAGCAGTACTTC

j_gene: TRBJ1-2
abundance: .
v_gene: TRBV10-3
d_gene: .
CDR3aa: CAISDDQGYGYTF
CDR3nt: TGTGCCATCAGTGATGATCAGGGCTATGGCTACACCTTC

j_gene: TRBJ1-4
abundance: .
v_gene: TRBV18
d_gene: .
CDR3aa: CASSPGQAAEKLFF
CDR3nt: TGTGCCAGCTCCCCGGGACAAGCCGCGGAGAAACTGTTTTTT

j_gene: TRBJ2-7
abundance: .
v_gene: TRBV10-3
d_gene: .
CDR3aa: CAIMAGGYEQYF
CDR3nt: TGTGCCATCATGGCAGGGGGGTACGAGCAGTACTTC

j_gene: TRBJ2-5
abundance: .
v_gene: TRBV7-8
d_gene: TRBD1
CDR3aa: CASSLGTEETQYF
CDR3nt: TGTGCCAGCAGCTTGGGGACAGAAGAGACCCAGTACTTC

j_gene: TRBJ2-7
abundance: .
v_gene: TRBV6-5
d_gene: .
CDR3aa: CASSYSGRAYEQYF
CDR3nt: TGTGCCAGCAGTTACTCGGGGAGAGCCTACGAGCAGTACTTC

j_gene: TRBJ1-1
abundance: .
v_gene: TRBV6-5
d_gene: .
CDR3aa: CASSNGGVLHEAFF
CDR3nt: TGTGCCAGCAGTAACGGGGGGGTCCTCCATGAAGCTTTCTTT

j_gene: TRBJ2-7
abundance: .
v_gene: TRBV6-6
d_gene: TRBD2
CDR3aa: CASSYAAGAYEQYF
CDR3nt: TGTGCCAGCAGTTACGCAGCGGGGGCCTACGAGCAGTACTTC

j_gene: TRBJ2-2
abundance: .
v_gene: TRBV19
d_gene: TRBD1
CDR3aa: CASSTGTDTGELFF
CDR3nt: TGTGCCAGTAGTACGGGGACAGACACCGGGGAGCTGTTTTTT

j_gene: TRBJ2-5
abundance: .
v_gene: TRBV11-2
d_gene: TRBD1
CDR3aa: CASSFLGTGEGTQYF
CDR3nt: TGTGCCAGCAGCTTCCTAGGGACAGGGGAAGGGACCCAGTACTTC

j_gene: TRBJ1-1
abundance: .
v_gene: TRBV2
d_gene: .
CDR3aa: CASSGQGRVNTEAFF
CDR3nt: TGTGCCAGCAGTGGTCAGGGGCGCGTGAACACTGAAGCTTTCTTT

j_gene: TRBJ1-3
abundance: .
v_gene: TRBV6-5
d_gene: .
CDR3aa: CASSPEGYSGNTIYF
CDR3nt: TGTGCCAGCAGCCCCGAGGGTTATTCTGGAAACACCATATATTTT

j_gene: TRBJ2-5
abundance: .
v_gene: TRBV7-8
d_gene: .
CDR3aa: CASSLRDTETQYF
CDR3nt: TGTGCCAGCAGCCTCAGGGACACAGAGACCCAGTACTTC

j_gene: TRBJ1-5
abundance: .
v_gene: TRBV27
d_gene: TRBD1
CDR3aa: CASSLGQGRMGNNQPQHF
CDR3nt: TGTGCCAGCAGTTTAGGACAGGGAAGGATGGGCAACAATCAGCCCCAGCATTTT

j_gene: TRBJ2-4
abundance: .
v_gene: TRBV5-1
d_gene: TRBD2
CDR3aa: CASSFGGGADIQYF
CDR3nt: TGCGCCAGCAGCTTTGGCGGGGGGGCAGACATTCAGTACTTC

j_gene: TRBJ2-1
abundance: few
v_gene: TRBV7-2
d_gene: .
CDR3aa: CASSQTVAGEQFF
CDR3nt: TGTGCCAGCAGCCAGACCGTTGCAGGTGAGCAGTTCTTC

j_gene: TRBJ1-5
abundance: .
v_gene: TRBV15
d_gene: .
CDR3aa: CATSTDRIQPQHF
CDR3nt: TGTGCCACCAGCACCGACAGGATCCAGCCCCAGCATTTT

j_gene: TRBJ1-1
abundance: .
v_gene: TRBV2
d_gene: .
CDR3aa: CASRLDSEAFF
CDR3nt: TGTGCCAGCAGATTAGACAGTGAAGCTTTCTTT

j_gene: TRBJ1-1
abundance: .
v_gene: TRBV30
d_gene: .
CDR3aa: CAWSRRGGNTEAFF
CDR3nt: TGTGCCTGGAGTCGTCGAGGGGGGAACACTGAAGCTTTCTTT

j_gene: TRBJ2-7
abundance: once
v_gene: TRBV5-1
d_gene: .
CDR3aa: CASGHGASDPYEQYF
CDR3nt: TGCGCCAGCGGACACGGGGCTAGCGATCCCTACGAGCAGTACTTC

j_gene: TRBJ2-7
abundance: few
v_gene: TRBV13
d_gene: TRBD2
CDR3aa: CASSFRGRSYEQYF
CDR3nt: TGTGCCAGCAGCTTCCGCGGGAGATCCTACGAGCAGTACTTC

j_gene: TRBJ2-1
abundance: .
v_gene: TRBV10-3
d_gene: .
CDR3aa: CAISEGTGGHSTEQFF
CDR3nt: TGTGCCATCAGTGAGGGAACGGGGGGCCATTCCACTGAGCAGTTCTTC

j_gene: TRBJ2-3
abundance: .
v_gene: TRBV7-3
d_gene: .
CDR3aa: CASSSTGTYRDTQYF
CDR3nt: TGTGCCAGCAGCTCTACCGGGACATATCGGGATACGCAGTATTTT

j_gene: TRBJ1-1
abundance: .
v_gene: TRBV30
d_gene: TRBD1
CDR3aa: CAWIGTANTEAFF
CDR3nt: TGTGCCTGGATCGGGACAGCGAACACTGAAGCTTTCTTT

j_gene: TRBJ1-6
abundance: .
v_gene: TRBV4-2
d_gene: TRBD1
CDR3aa: CASSPKDRGGSPLHF
CDR3nt: TGTGCCAGCAGCCCCAAGGACAGGGGTGGTTCACCCCTCCACTTT

j_gene: TRBJ2-3
abundance: .
v_gene: TRBV10-3
d_gene: TRBD2
CDR3aa: CATGKGAGDKYF
CDR3nt: TGTGCCACCGGAAAGGGAGCGGGGGATAAATATTTT

j_gene: TRBJ2-6
abundance: .
v_gene: TRBV25-1
d_gene: .
CDR3aa: CASSAGSGANVLTF
CDR3nt: TGTGCCAGCAGTGCGGGCTCTGGGGCCAACGTCCTGACTTTC

j_gene: TRBJ1-5
abundance: few
v_gene: TRBV30
d_gene: .
CDR3aa: CAWSVGTYQPQHF
CDR3nt: TGTGCCTGGAGTGTTGGCACCTATCAGCCCCAGCATTTT

j_gene: TRBJ2-7
abundance: .
v_gene: TRBV7-9
d_gene: TRBD2
CDR3aa: CASSLGTSGPGYF
CDR3nt: TGTGCCAGCAGCTTAGGGACTAGCGGACCTGGCTACTTC

j_gene: TRBJ2-1
abundance: .
v_gene: TRBV19
d_gene: .
CDR3aa: CASAWGGEGNEQFF
CDR3nt: TGTGCCAGTGCCTGGGGCGGGGAAGGAAATGAGCAGTTCTTC

j_gene: TRBJ2-5
abundance: few
v_gene: TRBV4-2
d_gene: TRBD2
CDR3aa: CASSQDQAGGYQDTQYF
CDR3nt: TGTGCCAGCAGCCAAGATCAGGCGGGGGGGTACCAAGATACCCAGTACTTC

j_gene: TRBJ2-5
abundance: .
v_gene: TRBV2
d_gene: TRBD1
CDR3aa: CASGTVSRETQYF
CDR3nt: TGTGCCAGCGGGACAGTTTCCCGTGAGACCCAGTACTTC

j_gene: TRBJ2-5
abundance: few
v_gene: TRBV7-2
d_gene: TRBD2
CDR3aa: CASSYSGGPQETQYF
CDR3nt: TGTGCCAGCAGCTATAGCGGGGGGCCCCAAGAGACCCAGTACTTC

j_gene: TRBJ2-7
abundance: .
v_gene: TRBV7-2
d_gene: .
CDR3aa: CASSLSPQIYEQYF
CDR3nt: TGTGCCAGCAGCTTATCTCCCCAGATCTACGAGCAGTACTTC

j_gene: TRBJ1-2
abundance: few
v_gene: TRBV28
d_gene: TRBD1
CDR3aa: CASRTQGAYGYTF
CDR3nt: TGTGCCAGCAGGACTCAGGGGGCCTATGGCTACACCTTC

j_gene: TRBJ2-7
abundance: .
v_gene: TRBV25-1
d_gene: TRBD1
CDR3aa: CTSGGSYEQYF
CDR3nt: TGTACATCAGGGGGTTCCTACGAGCAGTACTTC

j_gene: TRBJ2-3
abundance: .
v_gene: TRBV7-2
d_gene: TRBD1
CDR3aa: CASSWGQGVDTQYF
CDR3nt: TGTGCCAGCAGCTGGGGACAGGGGGTCGATACGCAGTATTTT

j_gene: TRBJ1-5
abundance: .
v_gene: TRBV5-8
d_gene: .
CDR3aa: CASSRGGVGDPPLDNQPQHF
CDR3nt: TGTGCCAGCAGCCGTGGAGGGGTAGGTGACCCCCCTTTAGATAATCAGCCCCAGCATTTT

j_gene: TRBJ2-7
abundance: .
v_gene: TRBV4-1
d_gene: TRBD1
CDR3aa: CASSGGQVFYEQYF
CDR3nt: TGCGCCAGCAGCGGGGGACAGGTTTTCTACGAGCAGTACTTC

j_gene: TRBJ1-5
abundance: .
v_gene: TRBV30
d_gene: TRBD1
CDR3aa: CAWSVLGGAEQPQHF
CDR3nt: TGTGCCTGGAGTGTACTAGGGGGCGCGGAACAGCCCCAGCATTTT

j_gene: TRBJ2-6
abundance: .
v_gene: TRBV7-9
d_gene: TRBD1
CDR3aa: CASSFRTGGVPGANVLTF
CDR3nt: TGTGCCAGCAGCTTCCGGACAGGGGGCGTACCCGGGGCCAACGTCCTGACTTTC

j_gene: TRBJ1-6
abundance: few
v_gene: TRBV18
d_gene: .
CDR3aa: CASSPIQGNSPLHF
CDR3nt: TGTGCCAGCTCACCCATCCAGGGAAATTCACCCCTCCACTTT

j_gene: TRBJ1-6
abundance: .
v_gene: TRBV2
d_gene: .
CDR3aa: CASSDRTGSSSPLHF
CDR3nt: TGTGCCAGCAGTGACCGAACAGGGTCAAGTTCACCCCTCCACTTT

j_gene: TRBJ1-2
abundance: .
v_gene: TRBV6-5
d_gene: TRBD1
CDR3aa: CASSYGQGPYYGYTF
CDR3nt: TGTGCCAGCAGTTACGGACAGGGGCCCTACTATGGCTACACCTTC

j_gene: TRBJ1-2
abundance: many
v_gene: TRBV2
d_gene: .
CDR3aa: CASSEDREYGYTF
CDR3nt: TGTGCCAGCAGTGAAGACAGGGAGTATGGCTACACCTTC

j_gene: TRBJ1-1
abundance: .
v_gene: TRBV6-1
d_gene: TRBD1
CDR3aa: CASSAADRDPVRNTEAFF
CDR3nt: TGTGCCAGCAGTGCCGCGGACAGGGACCCTGTGAGGAACACTGAAGCTTTCTTT

j_gene: TRBJ2-5
abundance: .
v_gene: TRBV30
d_gene: TRBD1
CDR3aa: CAWSAGTGAKTQYF
CDR3nt: TGTGCCTGGAGTGCCGGGACAGGGGCGAAGACCCAGTACTTC

j_gene: TRBJ1-2
abundance: .
v_gene: TRBV5-6
d_gene: .
CDR3aa: CASSRTLDYGYTF
CDR3nt: TGTGCCAGCAGCCGGACACTCGACTATGGCTACACCTTC

j_gene: TRBJ2-7
abundance: .
v_gene: TRBV5-1
d_gene: TRBD1
CDR3aa: CASSEGGQGAYEQYF
CDR3nt: TGCGCCAGCAGTGAAGGGGGACAGGGGGCCTACGAGCAGTACTTC

j_gene: TRBJ1-2
abundance: .
v_gene: TRBV19
d_gene: TRBD1
CDR3aa: CASKDRGTDGYTF
CDR3nt: TGTGCCAGTAAGGACAGGGGGACAGATGGCTACACCTTC

j_gene: TRBJ2-1
abundance: few
v_gene: TRBV10-1
d_gene: TRBD2
CDR3aa: CASSQGLAGPSYNEQFF
CDR3nt: TGCGCCAGCAGTCAGGGACTAGCGGGGCCCTCCTACAATGAGCAGTTCTTC

j_gene: TRBJ2-5
abundance: .
v_gene: TRBV14
d_gene: TRBD2
CDR3aa: CASSKTLAGGPLKAQYF
CDR3nt: TGTGCCAGCAGCAAGACGCTAGCGGGGGGGCCGTTGAAGGCCCAGTACTTC

j_gene: TRBJ1-6
abundance: .
v_gene: TRBV10-3
d_gene: .
CDR3aa: CAISETGTGSPLHF
CDR3nt: TGTGCCATCAGTGAGACAGGGACGGGTTCACCCCTCCACTTT

j_gene: TRBJ1-2
abundance: .
v_gene: TRBV29-1
d_gene: TRBD1
CDR3aa: CSAQDRDYGYTF
CDR3nt: TGCAGCGCCCAGGACAGGGACTATGGCTACACCTTC